A selection of T cell receptor beta chains follows, all from one sample in a study of T-cell reconstitution after alpha-beta-depleted transplantation in children. MiXCR was run by TCRdb on the PCR reads, yielding one entry per CDR3 protein. The sample lists about 980,000 distinct CDR3 sequences, about 31% occurring once. Sample: PBMCs, mostly from graft donor cells, taken 360 days after TCRalphabeta/CD19-depleted stem cell transplant. Source of these receptors: a boy in the first two years of life who had a stem cell transplant for SCID, so the T cells may come from the graft donor. CDR3s include the opening cysteine and the closing phenylalanine or tryptophan. Each record gives: V gene, J gene, D gene, clone size, CDR3 DNA, CDR3 protein. The D gene is left open where the match is weak. The size entry is marked missing in some rows and otherwise reads once, few, many or a size class.

V gene: TRBV11-2
J gene: TRBJ1-6
D gene: NA
clone size: once
CDR3 DNA: TGTGCCAGCAGCCCAGGGGTCTTACCCCTCCACTTT
CDR3 protein: CASSPGVLPLHF

V gene: TRBV9
J gene: TRBJ2-2
D gene: TRBD1
clone size: few
CDR3 DNA: TGTGCCAGCAGCCCCACACAGGGGATGAGCACCGGGGAGCTGTTTTTT
CDR3 protein: CASSPTQGMSTGELFF

V gene: TRBV4-1
J gene: TRBJ2-5
D gene: TRBD2
clone size: few
CDR3 DNA: TGCGCCAGCAGCCGAGGGACTAGCGGATACCAAGAGACCCAGTACTTC
CDR3 protein: CASSRGTSGYQETQYF

V gene: TRBV19
J gene: TRBJ2-2
D gene: TRBD1
clone size: once
CDR3 DNA: TGTGCCAGTAGCCTCGGGACAGGGATTCCCGGGGAGCTGTTTTTT
CDR3 protein: CASSLGTGIPGELFF

V gene: TRBV3-1
J gene: TRBJ1-5
D gene: TRBD1
clone size: NA
CDR3 DNA: TGTGCCAGCAGCCAGGGAACAGGGGGCAACAATCAGCCCCAGCATTTT
CDR3 protein: CASSQGTGGNNQPQHF

V gene: TRBV12-3/TRBV12-4
J gene: TRBJ2-6
D gene: NA
clone size: NA
CDR3 DNA: TGTGCCAGCAGGAAAAAAGGGGGTACCGGGGCCAACGTCCTGACTTTC
CDR3 protein: CASRKKGGTGANVLTF

V gene: TRBV20-1
J gene: TRBJ2-2
D gene: NA
clone size: NA
CDR3 DNA: TGCAGTGCTAGAGGGGGATGGCTTACGAACACCGGGGAGCTGTTTTTT
CDR3 protein: CSARGGWLTNTGELFF

V gene: TRBV7-2
J gene: TRBJ1-3
D gene: NA
clone size: NA
CDR3 DNA: TGTGCCAGCAGCGACCGGGTTCCCTCTGGAAACACCATATATTTT
CDR3 protein: CASSDRVPSGNTIYF

V gene: TRBV20-1
J gene: TRBJ2-1
D gene: TRBD2
clone size: few
CDR3 DNA: TGCAGTGCACTAGGCGGGTATGGCGGGGGGAATCGGAATGAGCAGTTCTTC
CDR3 protein: CSALGGYGGGNRNEQFF

V gene: TRBV6-5
J gene: TRBJ1-1
D gene: NA
clone size: few
CDR3 DNA: TGTGCCAGCAGTTGGGGCATGGGGAGCACTGAAGCTTTCTTT
CDR3 protein: CASSWGMGSTEAFF

V gene: TRBV5-5
J gene: TRBJ1-5
D gene: NA
clone size: few
CDR3 DNA: TGTGCCAGCAGCTGGGAGGGGCGGATTCAGCCCCAGCATTTT
CDR3 protein: CASSWEGRIQPQHF

V gene: TRBV4-3
J gene: TRBJ2-5
D gene: TRBD2
clone size: NA
CDR3 DNA: TGCGCCAGCAGCCAAGAACGGCGGGGGGTTTCCCAAGAGACCCAGTACTTC
CDR3 protein: CASSQERRGVSQETQYF

V gene: TRBV2
J gene: TRBJ2-1
D gene: NA
clone size: NA
CDR3 DNA: TGTGCCAGCAGTCCGGTTTGGGGGGGCCTCGGTGAGCAGTTCTTC
CDR3 protein: CASSPVWGGLGEQFF

V gene: TRBV19
J gene: TRBJ2-5
D gene: NA
clone size: NA
CDR3 DNA: TGTGCCAGTAGTATAGTAGGGGTCCGCGGAGAAGAGACCCAGTACTTC
CDR3 protein: CASSIVGVRGEETQYF

V gene: TRBV6-5
J gene: TRBJ2-1
D gene: NA
clone size: NA
CDR3 DNA: TGTGCCAGCAGTTACTCGAGGACCCGGACCGAGCAGTTCTTC
CDR3 protein: CASSYSRTRTEQFF

V gene: TRBV12-3/TRBV12-4
J gene: TRBJ2-7
D gene: NA
clone size: NA
CDR3 DNA: TGTGCCAGCAGCCCGATGACAGCTTACTACGAGCAGTACTTC
CDR3 protein: CASSPMTAYYEQYF

V gene: TRBV5-6
J gene: TRBJ2-1
D gene: NA
clone size: NA
CDR3 DNA: TGTGCCAGCAGGCGGGAAGGGTTGTCCCTAACCTACAATGAGCAGTTCTTC
CDR3 protein: CASRREGLSLTYNEQFF

V gene: TRBV5-1
J gene: TRBJ2-7
D gene: NA
clone size: many
CDR3 DNA: TGCGCCAGCAGCTTGGGAGGTTATAGCTCCTACGAGCAGTACTTC
CDR3 protein: CASSLGGYSSYEQYF

V gene: TRBV9
J gene: TRBJ2-2
D gene: NA
clone size: NA
CDR3 DNA: TGTGCCAGCAGCGAGACCGCTGTCGGGGAGCTGTTTTTT
CDR3 protein: CASSETAVGELFF

V gene: TRBV5-1
J gene: TRBJ1-2
D gene: NA
clone size: few
CDR3 DNA: TGCGCCAGCAGCTTGGCTGGGCTCGGCGGCTACACCTTC
CDR3 protein: CASSLAGLGGYTF

V gene: TRBV18
J gene: TRBJ2-1
D gene: TRBD1
clone size: NA
CDR3 DNA: TGTGCCAGCTCACAACAGACAGGGAACAATGAGCAGTTCTTC
CDR3 protein: CASSQQTGNNEQFF

V gene: TRBV3-1
J gene: TRBJ2-7
D gene: NA
clone size: NA
CDR3 DNA: TGTGCCAGCAGCCAAGTTAAGCTCCAAAACAAGCAGTACTTC
CDR3 protein: CASSQVKLQNKQYF

V gene: TRBV20-1
J gene: TRBJ2-3
D gene: NA
clone size: few
CDR3 DNA: TGCAGTGCTAGTTTCCTCATGGGATTTGCAGATACGCAGTATTTT
CDR3 protein: CSASFLMGFADTQYF

V gene: TRBV12-3/TRBV12-4
J gene: TRBJ1-4
D gene: NA
clone size: NA
CDR3 DNA: TGTGCCAGCAGTCCCCAGACCCCAAAACTGTTTTTT
CDR3 protein: CASSPQTPKLFF

V gene: TRBV9
J gene: TRBJ1-5
D gene: NA
clone size: NA
CDR3 DNA: TGTGCCAGCAGCGTTTATATCAATCAGCCCCAGCATTTT
CDR3 protein: CASSVYINQPQHF

V gene: TRBV18
J gene: TRBJ2-5
D gene: NA
clone size: NA
CDR3 DNA: TGTGCCAGCTCACCTCATCAGGGTGATATAATTGAGACCCAGTACTTC
CDR3 protein: CASSPHQGDIIETQYF

V gene: TRBV5-1
J gene: TRBJ2-3
D gene: NA
clone size: once
CDR3 DNA: TGCGCCAGCAGCTCCCAGGGGACTGTAACAGATACGCAGTATTTT
CDR3 protein: CASSSQGTVTDTQYF

V gene: TRBV30
J gene: TRBJ1-4
D gene: NA
clone size: NA
CDR3 DNA: TGTGCCTGGAGTCGAGGGGAGCGCGAAAAACTGTTTTTT
CDR3 protein: CAWSRGEREKLFF

V gene: TRBV12-3/TRBV12-4
J gene: TRBJ2-1
D gene: TRBD1
clone size: NA
CDR3 DNA: TGTGCCAGCAGTTCCACCGGGACAGGGTGGTACAATGAGCAGTTCTTC
CDR3 protein: CASSSTGTGWYNEQFF

V gene: TRBV28
J gene: TRBJ2-3
D gene: NA
clone size: once
CDR3 DNA: TGTGCCAGCAGTTTTGACAACCCGACCACAGATACGCAGTATTTT
CDR3 protein: CASSFDNPTTDTQYF

V gene: TRBV6-1
J gene: TRBJ2-3
D gene: NA
clone size: NA
CDR3 DNA: TGTGCCAGCGGCAAATCGACAGGAGGCACAGATACGCAGTATTTT
CDR3 protein: CASGKSTGGTDTQYF

V gene: TRBV7-9
J gene: TRBJ2-3
D gene: NA
clone size: NA
CDR3 DNA: TGTGCCAGCAGCTCCGATGGCTTATTGACAGATACGCAGTATTTT
CDR3 protein: CASSSDGLLTDTQYF

V gene: TRBV7-9
J gene: TRBJ2-1
D gene: TRBD2
clone size: once
CDR3 DNA: TGTGCCAGCAGCTTAGGCTCTAGCGGGGATTACAATGAGCAGTTCTTC
CDR3 protein: CASSLGSSGDYNEQFF

V gene: TRBV3-1
J gene: TRBJ2-5
D gene: NA
clone size: NA
CDR3 DNA: TGTGCCAGCAGCCCTCGTGGATCCAGGGCTGGGACCCAGTACTTC
CDR3 protein: CASSPRGSRAGTQYF

V gene: TRBV20-1
J gene: TRBJ2-3
D gene: TRBD2
clone size: few
CDR3 DNA: TGCAGTGCCGCCCTGGCTAGCGGGGGGTTGGATACGCAGTATTTT
CDR3 protein: CSAALASGGLDTQYF

V gene: TRBV18
J gene: TRBJ2-3
D gene: NA
clone size: few
CDR3 DNA: TGTGCCAGCTCACAGGATCGTGGGCGAGATACGCAGTATTTT
CDR3 protein: CASSQDRGRDTQYF

V gene: TRBV12-3/TRBV12-4
J gene: TRBJ1-1
D gene: NA
clone size: few
CDR3 DNA: TGTGCCAGCATCATACAGGTTCACAGCACTGAAGCTTTCTTT
CDR3 protein: CASIIQVHSTEAFF

V gene: TRBV12-3/TRBV12-4
J gene: TRBJ2-7
D gene: TRBD1
clone size: few
CDR3 DNA: TGTGCCAGCAGGGAAACAGGGGGTGGCGAGCAGTACTTC
CDR3 protein: CASRETGGGEQYF

V gene: TRBV29-1
J gene: TRBJ2-3
D gene: NA
clone size: NA
CDR3 DNA: TGCAGCGTTGCGGCTTTTGGGACGAGCACAGATACGCAGTATTTT
CDR3 protein: CSVAAFGTSTDTQYF

V gene: TRBV20-1
J gene: TRBJ2-7
D gene: TRBD2
clone size: few
CDR3 DNA: TGCAGTGCCTCCTCAGGACTAGCGGACTACTACGAGCAGTACTTC
CDR3 protein: CSASSGLADYYEQYF

V gene: TRBV6-5
J gene: TRBJ2-3
D gene: TRBD1
clone size: NA
CDR3 DNA: TGTGCCAGCAGTTACTCGGGACAGCGCACAGATACGCAGTATTTT
CDR3 protein: CASSYSGQRTDTQYF

V gene: TRBV7-3
J gene: TRBJ2-3
D gene: NA
clone size: few
CDR3 DNA: TGTGCCAGCAGACTAACAAGCGGGTCCACAGATACGCAGTATTTT
CDR3 protein: CASRLTSGSTDTQYF

V gene: TRBV5-6
J gene: TRBJ1-1
D gene: NA
clone size: NA
CDR3 DNA: TGTGCCAGCAGCTCCGAGACAGGAGTGAACACTGAAGCTTTCTTT
CDR3 protein: CASSSETGVNTEAFF

V gene: TRBV6-5
J gene: TRBJ2-3
D gene: NA
clone size: few
CDR3 DNA: TGTGCCAGCATTAAGAGGGGGTCCACGAGCACAGATACGCAGTATTTT
CDR3 protein: CASIKRGSTSTDTQYF

V gene: TRBV5-5
J gene: TRBJ1-4
D gene: NA
clone size: NA
CDR3 DNA: TGTGCCAGCAGCCCGGTCGTCGGGGTTGCTAATGAAAAACTGTTTTTT
CDR3 protein: CASSPVVGVANEKLFF

V gene: TRBV5-4
J gene: TRBJ2-1
D gene: NA
clone size: NA
CDR3 DNA: TGTGCCAGCAGTTTCGACACCTCTTCCCGGGGTAGTGGGTTCTTC
CDR3 protein: CASSFDTSSRGSGFF

V gene: TRBV12-3/TRBV12-4
J gene: TRBJ2-7
D gene: TRBD1
clone size: NA
CDR3 DNA: TGTGCCAGCAGTAACAGGGGCCCGCCCAGCTCCTACGAGCAGTACTTC
CDR3 protein: CASSNRGPPSSYEQYF

V gene: TRBV5-1
J gene: TRBJ2-3
D gene: NA
clone size: many
CDR3 DNA: TGTGCCAGCAGCTTAGGTGGTCGCACAGATACGCAGTATTTT
CDR3 protein: CASSLGGRTDTQYF